Below are 29 T cell receptor beta chains sequenced from a single sample in a study of blood T cell repertoires in COVID-19. TCRdb's table, derived via immunoSEQ multiplex PCR, lists solely in-frame clones and lacks some. Altogether 75,000 to 100,000 clones are present, approximately 88% being singletons, with the ten largest covering 5.4%. The sample consisted of peripheral blood. The receptors come from a man aged 60-69 years with acute or convalescent COVID-19.

The chain has TRBV2 and TRBJ1-3; no clear D. In germline, CDR1 is SNHLY, CDR2 FYNNEI. This CDR3 is 14 amino acids long. Deletions cut 2 bases from V and 1 base from J, with 6 bases between. DNA for the CDR3: TGTGCCAGCAGTGAACGAGGATCTGGAAACACCATATATTTT. Protein: CASSERGSGNTIYF.

In the case of this clone: The sample has other DNA sequences that encode this CDR3 too. The J gene is TRBJ1-1, the V gene TRBV9; maybe TRBD1 (5 bases). This CDR3 spans 14 amino acids. Germline assignment: CDR1 SGDLS and CDR2 YYNGEE. Trimming took off 0 bases at V and 5 bases at J, with 11 bases between the two ends. This CDR3 reads CASSVVGGSTEAFF. The CDR3 coding sequence is TGTGCCAGCAGCGTAGTGGGGGGATCGACTGAAGCTTTCTTT.

V usage is TRBV10-3 and J usage is TRBJ2-5, with D possibly TRBD1 on 6 matching bases. This CDR3 has 15 amino acids. Germline V gene sequence: CDR1 ENHRY, CDR2 SYGVKD. The V end lost 3 bases, the J end lost 3 bases, and 14 bases lay between the germline ends. The CDR3 sequence is CAISDMDRNKETQYF. In DNA, the CDR3 is TGTGCCATCAGTGATATGGACAGAAATAAAGAGACCCAGTACTTC.

The chain employs TRBV7-8 and TRBJ2-1, with D possibly TRBD2 on 5 matching bases. Germline CDR1 and CDR2: SGHVS and FQNEAQ. V lost 1 base to trimming and J lost 8 bases, with 15 bases between them. The CDR3 is made up of 15 amino acids. As DNA, the CDR3 is TGTGCCAGCAGCTTAGTATTAGCGCCGGGTTATGAGCAGTTCTTC. Amino acid sequence: CASSLVLAPGYEQFF. Full variable domain (rest looked up from reference TRBV7-8 and TRBJ2-1): GAGVSQSPRYKVAKRGQDVALRCDPISGHVSLFWYQQALGQGPEFLTYFQNEAQLDKSGLPSDRFFAERPEGSVSTLKIQRTQQEDSAVYLCASSLVLAPGYEQFFGPGTRLTVL.

The V and J genes are TRBV18 and TRBJ1-2, with 8 bases aligning to TRBD1. Trimming took 4 bases from V and 4 from J; bases not matched to a gene: 8. Germline V gene data show CDR1 as KGHSH and CDR2 as LQKENI. The CDR3 spans 15 residues. The CDR3 loop is CASSLGQAQSYGYTF. In nucleotides, the CDR3 is TGTGCCAGCTCACTGGGACAGGCTCAAAGCTATGGCTACACCTTC.

In its sample, this clone was seen once. The chain has TRBV10-3 and TRBJ1-5; 8 nucleotides match TRBD1. Losses at the gene ends were 0 bases for V and 4 bases for J; bases not matched to a gene: 8. There are 17 residues in the CDR3. Germline CDR1 reads ENHRY; CDR2 reads SYGVKD. Here the CDR3 DNA reads TGTGCCATCAGTGAGTCAGACCTCACAGGGGGGAATCAGCCCCAGCATTTT. This gives the protein CAISESDLTGGNQPQHF.

V and J are TRBV18 and TRBJ1-2, with 7 nucleotides matching TRBD1. The CDR3 length is 14 residues. In germline, CDR1 is KGHSH, CDR2 LQKENI. V dropped 2 bases and J dropped 4; count of bases not matched to a gene: 4. CDR3 in amino acids: CASSPIGTAYGYTF. For the CDR3, the DNA is TGTGCCAGCTCACCAATCGGGACAGCCTATGGCTACACCTTC. Combining the CDR3 with reference TRBV18 and TRBJ1-2 gives the whole variable domain NAGVMQNPRHLVRRRGQEARLRCSPMKGHSHVYWYRQLPEEGLKFMVYLQKENIIDESGMPKERFSAEFPKEGPSILRIQQVVRGDSAAYFCASSPIGTAYGYTFGSGTRLTVV.

The chain links TRBV5-6 to TRBJ1-2, with 10 bases fitting TRBD1. Germline V lookup: CDR1 SGHDT, CDR2 YYEEEE. The V and J ends lost 4 bases and 4 bases, in that order; junction bases with no gene match: 4. The CDR3 runs to 14 residues. The CDR3 nucleotides are TGTGCCAGCAGCCGTAGGGACAGGGGCTATGGCTACACCTTC. The encoded protein is CASSRRDRGYGYTF.

The chain is built from TRBV7-8 and TRBJ1-1; no definite D call. This CDR3 region has 13 residues. Per germline, CDR1 SGHVS and CDR2 FQNEAQ. V was trimmed by 4 bases and J by 0 bases, leaving 6 bases between them. As DNA, the CDR3 is TGTGCCAGCAGCTCAACAGTGAACACTGAAGCTTTCTTT. Its translation: CASSSTVNTEAFF.

The chain employs TRBV7-2 and TRBJ1-6, with D perhaps matching TRBD1 (5 bases). V was pared by 7 bases and J by 10 bases, with 20 bases between. The germline V gene has CDR1 SGHTA and CDR2 FQGNSA. This CDR3 has 15 residues. The chain's CDR3 is CASTALNPGYSPLHF. The CDR3 nucleotides read TGTGCCAGCACCGCACTGAACCCAGGGTACTCACCCCTCCACTTT.

V usage is TRBV5-1 and J usage is TRBJ2-5, with TRBD2 matching over 7 bases. The CDR3 runs 14 residues. V shed 4 bases and J 4 bases; nucleotides not matched to a gene: 7. Germline V lookup: CDR1 SGHRS, CDR2 YFSETQ. The CDR3 DNA follows: TGCGCCAGCAGCGGGGGGGACCGTCCAGAGACCCAGTACTTC. Translation gives CASSGGDRPETQYF.

The V gene is TRBV6-1, the J gene TRBJ1-4; D unclear. This CDR3 contains 12 residues. The germline V and J ends were trimmed by 2 bases and 7 bases, with 5 bases remaining between them. The germline V gene encodes CDR1 MNHNS and CDR2 SASEGT. The CDR3 here is CASSELREKLFF. The CDR3 coding sequence is TGTGCCAGCAGTGAATTGCGTGAAAAACTGTTTTTT.

The rearrangement joins TRBV15 to TRBJ1-3, with unresolved D. The germline V gene has CDR1 LNHNV and CDR2 YYDKDF (reference sequence). The CDR3 has 15 residues. Trimming pared 0 bases from V and 0 bases from J, leaving 6 bases between. The CDR3 reads CATSRDAVSGNTIYF. In DNA form, the CDR3 reads TGTGCCACCAGCAGAGATGCGGTCTCTGGAAACACCATATATTTT.

The chain couples TRBV5-1 to TRBJ1-2; 12 bases agree with TRBD1. V lost 2 bases to trimming and J lost 5 bases; unmatched junction nucleotides: 10. From germline, CDR1 is SGHRS and CDR2 YFSETQ. This CDR3 contains 17 residues. The CDR3, as DNA: TGCGCCAGCAGCTTTCAGCCGGGACAGGGGGCGGGTTATGGCTACACCTTC. Residues: CASSFQPGQGAGYGYTF. The entire variable domain, with the rest obtained from reference TRBV5-1 and TRBJ1-2, is as follows: KAGVTQTPRYLIKTRGQQVTLSCSPISGHRSVSWYQQTPGQGLQFLFEYFSETQRNKGNFPGRFSGRQFSNSRSEMNVSTLELGDSALYLCASSFQPGQGAGYGYTFGSGTRLTVV.

The chain links TRBV2 to TRBJ1-2; D is ambiguous. From germline, CDR1 is SNHLY and CDR2 FYNNEI. V lost 6 bases, J lost 4 bases, and 12 bases lay in between. CDR3 length equals 13 residues. The CDR3 DNA is TGTGCCAGCAGAATTACAGAGACCTATGGCTACACCTTC. Translated, it gives CASRITETYGYTF.

The chain couples TRBV6-2 or TRBV6-3 to TRBJ2-1; D uncertain. The CDR3 spans 12 residues. Trimming pared 2 bases from V and 9 bases from J, leaving 8 bases between. In germline, CDR1 is MNHEY, CDR2 SVGEGT. CDR3 region: CASSYPTIEQFF. In DNA form, the CDR3 reads TGTGCCAGCAGTTACCCAACTATTGAGCAGTTCTTC.

V and J are TRBV5-4 and TRBJ1-1, with a tentative D call TRBD1 (5 bases). Trimming took off 0 bases at V and 4 bases at J, with 19 bases between the two ends. The CDR3 contains 17 residues. CDR1 is SGHNT, CDR2 YYREEE, per germline (reference sequence). CDR3: CASSLEGSLFQTTEAFF. For the CDR3, the DNA is TGTGCCAGCAGCTTGGAGGGGTCTTTGTTTCAAACCACTGAAGCTTTCTTT.

The chain is built from TRBV14 and TRBJ2-1; 11 positions agree with TRBD2. Germline V gene sequence: CDR1 SGHDN, CDR2 FVKESK. V was clipped by 2 bases and J by 4 bases; unmatched bases: 4. The CDR3 extends over 16 amino acids. CDR3 in amino acids: CASSQLTSGGYNEQFF. As DNA, the CDR3 is TGTGCCAGCAGCCAATTAACTAGCGGGGGATACAATGAGCAGTTCTTC.

This sequence joins TRBV13 and TRBJ1-2, with 7 bases matching TRBD1. Germline V CDR1 and CDR2: PRHDT, FYEKMQ (reference sequence). The V segment lost 5 bases and the J segment 4 bases; nucleotides outside the gene matches: 7. The CDR3 covers 14 residues. The CDR3 DNA sequence: TGTGCCAGCAGCCCTTACAGGGGCAGCTATGGCTACACCTTC. Protein product: CASSPYRGSYGYTF.

The rearrangement uses TRBV5-6 and TRBJ2-5, with TRBD2 identical over 9 bases. The junction had 12 bases not matched to a gene; V was cut back by 3 bases and J by 0 bases. The CDR3 is 18 amino acids. Germline V gene sequence: CDR1 SGHDT, CDR2 YYEEEE. This chain's CDR3 is CASSWGAGGLGYQETQYF. CDR3 DNA sequence: TGTGCCAGCAGCTGGGGAGCGGGGGGCCTGGGGTACCAAGAGACCCAGTACTTC.

The chain carries TRBV11-2 and TRBJ2-5; the D is unclear. The CDR3 covers 12 residues. Germline CDR1 reads SGHAT; CDR2 reads FQNNGV. V lost 1 base and J 4 bases, leaving 4 bases between the germline ends. As DNA, the CDR3 is TGTGCCAGCAGCTTAGGTCGAGAGACCCAGTACTTC. Translation: CASSLGRETQYF. Using reference TRBV11-2 and TRBJ2-5 for the parts outside the CDR3, the full variable domain is EAGVAQSPRYKIIEKRQSVAFWCNPISGHATLYWYQQILGQGPKLLIQFQNNGVVDDSQLPKDRFSAERLKGVDSTLKIQPAKLEDSAVYLCASSLGRETQYFGPGTRLLVL.

CDR3 DNA sequence: TGTGCCAGCTCACCGGCAACGACAGGGGCTAATCAGCCCCAGCATTTT. It specifies CASSPATTGANQPQHF. The rearrangement links TRBV18 to TRBJ1-5; 8 nucleotides align to TRBD1. The J segment lost 4 bases and the V segment lost 3 bases, leaving 8 bases of the junction unmatched. This CDR3 comprises 16 residues. CDR1 is KGHSH, CDR2 LQKENI, per germline.

This sequence joins TRBV7-2 and TRBJ2-3, with 9 bases matching TRBD2. The CDR3 consists of 16 residues. CDR1 and CDR2 (germline): SGHTA, FQGNSA. With 1 base clipped from V and 4 bases from J, the junction kept 6 bases outside the gene matches. In DNA, the CDR3 is TGTGCCAGCAGCTTAGTGGCGGGGGGGAGATCAGATACGCAGTATTTT. Protein: CASSLVAGGRSDTQYF.

The chain has TRBV2 and TRBJ1-1; 7 bases map to TRBD1. Germline values: CDR1 SNHLY, CDR2 FYNNEI. J gave up 4 bases and V 5 bases, and 7 bases lay outside the gene matches. This CDR3 has 14 amino acids. The CDR3 is CASSSNRGPTEAFF. In DNA form, the CDR3 reads TGTGCCAGCAGTTCCAACAGGGGACCCACTGAAGCTTTCTTT.

This chain connects TRBV5-1 to TRBJ2-1; D is undetermined. Germline V gene sequence: CDR1 SGHRS, CDR2 YFSETQ. V gave up 3 bases and J gave up 4 bases, with 5 bases separating them. This CDR3 is built from 12 residues. CDR3 region: CASSSQYNEQFF. CDR3 bases: TGCGCCAGCAGCTCACAGTACAATGAGCAGTTCTTC.

This chain joins TRBV27 and TRBJ1-6; 12 nucleotides match TRBD1. This CDR3 region has 17 residues. Per germline, CDR1 MNHEY and CDR2 SMNVEV (reference sequence). V lost 5 bases, J lost 7 bases, and 9 bases stayed unmatched. Here the CDR3 DNA reads TGTGCCAGCAGTGCCGCCGGGACAGGGGGCCAAAATTCACCCCTCCACTTT. Translated: CASSAAGTGGQNSPLHF.

The chain uses TRBV12-5 and TRBJ2-5; 11 nucleotides match TRBD2. The CDR3 is made up of 15 amino acids. V shed 2 bases, J shed 3 bases, and the junction held 2 bases outside the gene matches. Germline CDR1 and CDR2: LGHNT and FRNRAP. CDR3 region: CASGLTTSGEETQYF. The CDR3 DNA follows: TGTGCTAGTGGTTTGACGACTAGCGGGGAAGAGACCCAGTACTTC.

The V gene is TRBV6-5, the J gene TRBJ1-5; a possible D gene is TRBD1 (5 bases). Trimming took 2 bases from V and 3 from J, leaving 11 bases between them. This CDR3 region has 15 residues. Per the germline V gene, CDR1 is MNHEY and CDR2 is SVGAGI. CDR3 coding DNA: TGTGCCAGCAGTTACGACAGTTCCAACAATCAGCCCCAGCATTTT. Translating gives CASSYDSSNNQPQHF.

V gene TRBV30 combines with J gene TRBJ1-2, with 7 bases identical to TRBD1. With 7 bases clipped from V and 2 bases from J, the junction kept 7 bases outside the gene matches. Germline CDR1 GTSNPN, CDR2 SVGIG (reference sequence). The length of the CDR3 is 13 residues. This chain's CDR3 is CASTGQTNYGYTF. The CDR3 DNA sequence: TGTGCCTCAACGGGACAGACGAACTATGGCTACACCTTC. The whole variable domain, remainder taken from reference TRBV30 and TRBJ1-2, is SQTIHQWPATLVQPVGSPLSLECTVEGTSNPNLYWYRQAAGRGLQLLFYSVGIGQISSEVPQNLSASRPQDRQFILSSKKLLLSDSGFYLCASTGQTNYGYTFGSGTRLTVV.